Each of the 3 T cell receptor beta chains below was sequenced from the same sample in a study of shared clonotypes between healthy human individuals. Profiling relied on immunoSEQ multiplex PCR, and the TCRdb table lists in-frame clones only, not all of them. The repertoire has hundreds of thousands of clones, roughly 95% of them found once; the top ten carry 0.05% to 0.07%. Source material: naive CD4+ T cells sorted from blood. The subset here: CD45RA+ positively selected. These receptors were collected from a woman in her 30s in good health.

The chain joins TRBV27 to TRBJ1-1; 7 positions agree with TRBD1. Germline loops: CDR1 MNHEY, CDR2 SMNVEV (reference sequence). This CDR3 comprises 13 residues. J was trimmed by 1 base and V by 10 bases; bases with no gene match: 6. The CDR3 DNA sequence: TGTGCCACCTACAGGGGCCGGAACACTGAAGCTTTCTTT. It encodes CATYRGRNTEAFF.

With respect to this clone: One junction end disagrees with the germline gene, perhaps due to a read error. Other DNA variants within this sample encode the same CDR3. The V call is TRBV27, the J call TRBJ2-7; the D is unclear. This CDR3 has 16 amino acids. Germline V gene sequence: CDR1 MNHEY, CDR2 SMNVEV (reference sequence). The chain's CDR3 is CAIHRSPQAVFYEQYF. The CDR3, as DNA: TGTGCCATCCATCGTTCCCCCCAGGCGGTTTTCTACGAACAGTACTTC.

The rearrangement joins TRBV6-6 to TRBJ1-1; perhaps TRBD1 as D (5 bases). V was shortened by 10 bases and J by 7 bases, with 13 bases between the two germline ends. Germline lookup yields CDR1 MNHNY and CDR2 SVGAGI (reference sequence). The CDR3 extends over 11 amino acids. As DNA, the CDR3 is TGTGCCACCCTTGGGGGAGTTGAAGCTTTCTTT. This sequence encodes CATLGGVEAFF.